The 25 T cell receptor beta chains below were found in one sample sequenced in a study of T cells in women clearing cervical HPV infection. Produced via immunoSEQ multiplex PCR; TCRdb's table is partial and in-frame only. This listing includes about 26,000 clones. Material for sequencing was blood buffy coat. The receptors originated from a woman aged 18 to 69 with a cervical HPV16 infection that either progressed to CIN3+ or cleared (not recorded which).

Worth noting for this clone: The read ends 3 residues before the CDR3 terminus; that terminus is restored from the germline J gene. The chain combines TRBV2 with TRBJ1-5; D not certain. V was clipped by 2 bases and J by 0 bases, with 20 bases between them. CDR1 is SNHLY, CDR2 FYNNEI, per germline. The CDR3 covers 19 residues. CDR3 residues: CASSESEGGQVISNQPQHF. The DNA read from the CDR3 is TGTGCCAGCAGTGAAAGTGAGGGCGGGCAGGTGATTAGCAATCAGCCC.

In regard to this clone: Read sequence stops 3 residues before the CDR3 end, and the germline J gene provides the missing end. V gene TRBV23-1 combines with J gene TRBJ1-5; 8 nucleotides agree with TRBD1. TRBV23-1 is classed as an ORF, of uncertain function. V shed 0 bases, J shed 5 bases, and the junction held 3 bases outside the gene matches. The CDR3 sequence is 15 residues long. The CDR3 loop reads CASSQSEQGDQPQHF. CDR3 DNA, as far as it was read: TGCGCCAGCAGTCAATCGGAACAGGGGGATCAGCCC.

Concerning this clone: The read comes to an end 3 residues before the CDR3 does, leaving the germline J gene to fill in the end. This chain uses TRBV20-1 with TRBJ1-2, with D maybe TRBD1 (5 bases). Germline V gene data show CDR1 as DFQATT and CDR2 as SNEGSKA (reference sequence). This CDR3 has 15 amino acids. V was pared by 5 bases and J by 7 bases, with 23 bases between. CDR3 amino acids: CSAPPSGGVSGGYTF. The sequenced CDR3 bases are TGCAGTGCTCCACCGAGCGGGGGGGTCTCTGGTGGC.

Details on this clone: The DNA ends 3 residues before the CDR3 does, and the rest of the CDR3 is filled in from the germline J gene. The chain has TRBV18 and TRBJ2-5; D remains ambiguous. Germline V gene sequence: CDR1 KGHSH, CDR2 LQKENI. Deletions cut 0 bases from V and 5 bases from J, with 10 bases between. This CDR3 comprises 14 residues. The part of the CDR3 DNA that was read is TGTGCCAGCTCACCACCAGGGCTTTCGGAGACC. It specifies CASSPPGLSET. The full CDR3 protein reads CASSPPGLSETQYF. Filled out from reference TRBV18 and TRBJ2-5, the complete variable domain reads NAGVMQNPRHLVRRRGQEARLRCSPMKGHSHVYWYRQLPEEGLKFMVYLQKENIIDESGMPKERFSAEFPKEGPSILRIQQVVRGDSAAYFCASSPPGLSETQYFGPGTRLLVL.

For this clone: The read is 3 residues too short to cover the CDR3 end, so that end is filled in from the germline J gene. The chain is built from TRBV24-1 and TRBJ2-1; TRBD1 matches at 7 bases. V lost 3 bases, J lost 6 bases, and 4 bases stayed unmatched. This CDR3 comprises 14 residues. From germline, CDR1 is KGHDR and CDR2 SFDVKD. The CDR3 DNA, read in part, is TGTGCCACCAGTGATGGGGACAGCCCCAATGAG. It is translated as CATSDGDSPNE. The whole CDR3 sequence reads CATSDGDSPNEQFF.

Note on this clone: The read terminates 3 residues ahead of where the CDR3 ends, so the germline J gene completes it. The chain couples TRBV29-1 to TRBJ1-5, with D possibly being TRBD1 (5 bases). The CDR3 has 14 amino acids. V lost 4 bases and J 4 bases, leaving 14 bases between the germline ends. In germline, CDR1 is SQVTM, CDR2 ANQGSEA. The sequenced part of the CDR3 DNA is TGCAGCGTTGGTTCGCAGGACATAAATCAGCCC. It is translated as CSVGSQDINQP. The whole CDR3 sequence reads CSVGSQDINQPQHF.

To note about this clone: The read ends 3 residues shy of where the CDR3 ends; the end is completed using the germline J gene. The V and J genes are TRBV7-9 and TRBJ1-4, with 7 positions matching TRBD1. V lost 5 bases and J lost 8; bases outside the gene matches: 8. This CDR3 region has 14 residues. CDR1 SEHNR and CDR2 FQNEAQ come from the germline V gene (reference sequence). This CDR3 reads CASSQGQPGEKLFF. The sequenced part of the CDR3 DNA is TGTGCCAGCAGCCAGGGACAGCCGGGGGAAAAA.

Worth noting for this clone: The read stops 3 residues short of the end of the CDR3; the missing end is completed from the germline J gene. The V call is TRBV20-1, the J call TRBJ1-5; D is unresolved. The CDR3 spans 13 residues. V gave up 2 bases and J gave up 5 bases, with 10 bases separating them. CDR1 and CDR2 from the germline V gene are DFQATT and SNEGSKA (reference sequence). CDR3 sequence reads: CSARTGRDQPQHF. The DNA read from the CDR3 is TGCAGTGCTAGAACCGGAAGGGATCAGCCC.

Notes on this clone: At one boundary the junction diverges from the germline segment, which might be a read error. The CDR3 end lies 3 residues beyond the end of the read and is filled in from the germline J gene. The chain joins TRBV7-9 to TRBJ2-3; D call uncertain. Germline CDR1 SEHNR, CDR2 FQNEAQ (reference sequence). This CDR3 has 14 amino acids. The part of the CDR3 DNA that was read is TGTTCCAGCAGCTTAGGAGCAGGTTCTGAGACG. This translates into CSSSLGAGSET. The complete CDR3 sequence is CSSSLGAGSETQYF.

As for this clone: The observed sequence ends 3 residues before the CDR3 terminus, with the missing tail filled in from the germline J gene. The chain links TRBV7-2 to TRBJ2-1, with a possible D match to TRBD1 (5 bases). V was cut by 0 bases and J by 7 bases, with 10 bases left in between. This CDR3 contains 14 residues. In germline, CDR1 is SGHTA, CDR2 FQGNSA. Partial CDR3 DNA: TGTGCCAGCAGCTTAGCGGGCAGGGCGAATGAG. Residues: CASSLAGRANE. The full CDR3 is CASSLAGRANEQFF.

The CDR3 DNA, read in part, is TGTGCCAGCAGCTCGACAGGGCAAGATACG. Its translation: CASSSTGQDT. The full-length CDR3 reads as CASSSTGQDTQYF. The chain couples TRBV13 to TRBJ2-3, with 7 bases lining up with TRBD1. With the read ending 3 residues before the CDR3 end, the germline J gene is used to fill in that end. Trimming cost V 4 bases and J 5 bases; bases outside gene matches: 3. The CDR3 is 13 residues long. In germline, CDR1 is PRHDT, CDR2 FYEKMQ (reference sequence).

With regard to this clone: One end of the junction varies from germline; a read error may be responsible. CDR3 sequence reads: CASPPGTGDQETQYF. The part of the CDR3 DNA that was read is TGTGCCAGCCCACCCGGGACAGGGGACCAAGAGACT. The chain recombines TRBV18 with TRBJ2-4; TRBD1 matches 10 bases. The read terminates 3 residues ahead of where the CDR3 ends, so the germline J gene completes it. The CDR3 loop spans 15 amino acids. Per the germline V gene, CDR1 is KGHSH and CDR2 is LQKENI. Full variable domain (outside the CDR3, taken from reference TRBV18 and TRBJ2-4): NAGVMQNPRHLVRRRGQEARLRCSPMKGHSHVYWYRQLPEEGLKFMVYLQKENIIDESGMPKERFSAEFPKEGPSILRIQQVVRGDSAAYFCASPPGTGDQETQYFGAGTRLSVL.

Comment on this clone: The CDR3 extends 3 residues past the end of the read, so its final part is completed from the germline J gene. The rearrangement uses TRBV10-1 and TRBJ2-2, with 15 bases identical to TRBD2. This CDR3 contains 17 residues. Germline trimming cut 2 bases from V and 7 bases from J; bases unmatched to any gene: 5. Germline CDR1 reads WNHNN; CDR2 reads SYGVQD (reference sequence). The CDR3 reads CASSEGLAGGVDGELFF. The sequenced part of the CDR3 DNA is TGCGCCAGCAGTGAGGGACTAGCGGGGGGGGTGGACGGGGAG.

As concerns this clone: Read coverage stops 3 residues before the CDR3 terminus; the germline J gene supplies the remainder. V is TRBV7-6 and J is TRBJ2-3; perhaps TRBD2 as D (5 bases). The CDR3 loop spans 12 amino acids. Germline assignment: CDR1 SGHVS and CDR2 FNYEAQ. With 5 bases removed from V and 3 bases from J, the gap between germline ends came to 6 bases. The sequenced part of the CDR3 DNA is TGTGCCAGCAGCAGAGGGACAGATACG. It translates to CASSRGTDT. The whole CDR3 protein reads CASSRGTDTQYF. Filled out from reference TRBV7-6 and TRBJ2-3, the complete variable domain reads GAGVSQSPRYKVTKRGQDVALRCDPISGHVSLYWYRQALGQGPEFLTYFNYEAQQDKSGLPNDRFSAERPEGSISTLTIQRTEQRDSAMYRCASSRGTDTQYFGPGTRLTVL.

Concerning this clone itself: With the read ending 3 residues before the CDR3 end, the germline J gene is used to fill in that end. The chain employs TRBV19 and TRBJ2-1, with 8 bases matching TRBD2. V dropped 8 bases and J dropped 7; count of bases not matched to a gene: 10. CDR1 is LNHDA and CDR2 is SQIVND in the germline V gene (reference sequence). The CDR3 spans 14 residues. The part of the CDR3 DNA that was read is TGTGCCAGTGGTTGGCGGGGGGCCATGAATGAG. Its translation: CASGWRGAMNE. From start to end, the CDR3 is CASGWRGAMNEQFF. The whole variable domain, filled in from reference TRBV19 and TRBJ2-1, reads DGGITQSPKYLFRKEGQNVTLSCEQNLNHDAMYWYRQDPGQGLRLIYYSQIVNDFQKGDIAEGYSVSREKKESFPLTVTSAQKNPTAFYLCASGWRGAMNEQFFGPGTRLTVL.

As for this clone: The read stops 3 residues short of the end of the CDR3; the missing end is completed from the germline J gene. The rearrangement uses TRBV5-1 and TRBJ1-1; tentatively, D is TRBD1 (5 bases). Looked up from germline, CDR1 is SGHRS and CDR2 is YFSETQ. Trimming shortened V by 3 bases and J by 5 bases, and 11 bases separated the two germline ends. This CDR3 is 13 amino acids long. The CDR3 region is CASSWRGGTEAFF. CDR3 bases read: TGCGCCAGCAGCTGGCGCGGGGGTACTGAA.

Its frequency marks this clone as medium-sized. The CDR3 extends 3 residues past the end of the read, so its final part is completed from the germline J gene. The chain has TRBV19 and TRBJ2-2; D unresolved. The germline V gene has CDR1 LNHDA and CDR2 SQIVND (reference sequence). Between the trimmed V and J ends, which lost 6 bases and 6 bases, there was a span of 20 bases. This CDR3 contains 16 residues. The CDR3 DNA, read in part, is TGTGCCAGTAGCTCGAGCCCACCCTCGAGTCCCGGGGAG. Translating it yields CASSSSPPSSPGE. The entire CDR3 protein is CASSSSPPSSPGELFF. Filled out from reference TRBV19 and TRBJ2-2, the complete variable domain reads DGGITQSPKYLFRKEGQNVTLSCEQNLNHDAMYWYRQDPGQGLRLIYYSQIVNDFQKGDIAEGYSVSREKKESFPLTVTSAQKNPTAFYLCASSSSPPSSPGELFFGEGSRLTVL.

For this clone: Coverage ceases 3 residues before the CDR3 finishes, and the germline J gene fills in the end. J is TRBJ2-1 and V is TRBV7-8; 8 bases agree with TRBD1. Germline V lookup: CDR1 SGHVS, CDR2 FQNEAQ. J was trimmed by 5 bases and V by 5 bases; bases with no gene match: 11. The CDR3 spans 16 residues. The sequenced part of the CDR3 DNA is TGTGCCAGCAGCCCAGTTAGGACAGGGTTCCACAATGAG. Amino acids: CASSPVRTGFHNE. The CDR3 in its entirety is CASSPVRTGFHNEQFF. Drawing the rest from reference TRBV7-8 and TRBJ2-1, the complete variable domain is GAGVSQSPRYKVAKRGQDVALRCDPISGHVSLFWYQQALGQGPEFLTYFQNEAQLDKSGLPSDRFFAERPEGSVSTLKIQRTQQEDSAVYLCASSPVRTGFHNEQFFGPGTRLTVL.

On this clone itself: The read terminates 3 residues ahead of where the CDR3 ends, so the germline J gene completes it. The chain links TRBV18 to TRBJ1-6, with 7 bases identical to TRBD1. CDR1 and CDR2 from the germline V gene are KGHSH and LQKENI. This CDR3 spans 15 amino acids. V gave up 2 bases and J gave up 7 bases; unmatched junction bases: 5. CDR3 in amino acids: CASSPGDRANSPLHF. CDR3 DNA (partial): TGTGCCAGCTCACCAGGCGACAGGGCAAATTCACCC.

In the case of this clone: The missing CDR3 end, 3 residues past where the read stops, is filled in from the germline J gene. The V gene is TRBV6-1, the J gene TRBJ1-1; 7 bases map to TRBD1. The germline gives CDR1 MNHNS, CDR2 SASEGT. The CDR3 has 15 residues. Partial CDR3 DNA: TGTGCCAGCAGTGAGGAGACAGGGTCGGCAGATACG. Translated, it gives CASSEETGSADT. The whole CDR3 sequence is CASSEETGSADTAFF.

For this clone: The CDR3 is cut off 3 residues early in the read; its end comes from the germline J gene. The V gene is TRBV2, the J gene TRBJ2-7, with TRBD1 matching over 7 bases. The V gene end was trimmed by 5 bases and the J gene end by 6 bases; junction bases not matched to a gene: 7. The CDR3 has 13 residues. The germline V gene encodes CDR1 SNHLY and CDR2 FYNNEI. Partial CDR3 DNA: TGTGCCAGCAGTCCCGACAGGGTCAGCGAG. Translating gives CASSPDRVSE. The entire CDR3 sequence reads CASSPDRVSEQYF.

CDR3 bases read: TGTGCCACCAGTGAGCGTCAGCGGACTAACTATGGC. Residues: CATSERQRTNYG. The entire CDR3 is CATSERQRTNYGYTF. V and J are TRBV24-1 and TRBJ1-2; D not resolved. Read data end 3 residues before the CDR3 end; the end is taken from the germline J gene. The CDR3 loop spans 15 amino acids. Germline CDR1 KGHDR, CDR2 SFDVKD. V lost 4 bases and J 0 bases, leaving 11 bases between the germline ends.

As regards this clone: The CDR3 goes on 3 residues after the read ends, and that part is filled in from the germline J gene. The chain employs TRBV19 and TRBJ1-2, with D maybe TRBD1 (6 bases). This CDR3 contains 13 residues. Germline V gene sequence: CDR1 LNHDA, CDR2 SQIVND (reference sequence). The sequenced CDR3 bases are TGTGCCAGTAGTATGCAACGGGACAATGAC. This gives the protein CASSMQRDND. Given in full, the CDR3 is CASSMQRDNDYTF.

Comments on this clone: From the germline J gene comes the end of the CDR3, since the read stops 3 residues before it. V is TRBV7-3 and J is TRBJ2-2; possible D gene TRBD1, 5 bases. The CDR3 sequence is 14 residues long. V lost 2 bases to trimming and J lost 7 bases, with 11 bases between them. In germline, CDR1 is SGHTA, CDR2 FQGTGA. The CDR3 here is CASSLHRSNGELFF. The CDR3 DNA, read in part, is TGTGCCAGCAGCTTACACAGGTCGAACGGGGAG. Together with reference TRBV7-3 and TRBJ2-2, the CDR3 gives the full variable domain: GAGVSQTPSNKVTEKGKYVELRCDPISGHTALYWYRQSLGQGPEFLIYFQGTGAADDSGLPNDRFFAVRPEGSVSTLKIQRTERGDSAVYLCASSLHRSNGELFFGEGSRLTVL.

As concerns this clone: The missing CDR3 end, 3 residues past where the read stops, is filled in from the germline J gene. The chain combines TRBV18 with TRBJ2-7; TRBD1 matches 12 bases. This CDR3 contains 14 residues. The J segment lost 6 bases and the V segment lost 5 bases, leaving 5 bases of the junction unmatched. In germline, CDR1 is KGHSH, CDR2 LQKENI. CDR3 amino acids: CASSAGTGGPEQYF. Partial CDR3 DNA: TGTGCCAGCTCAGCAGGGACAGGGGGCCCCGAG.